These 13 T cell receptor beta chains came from one sample sequenced in a study of blood T cells in healthy people across ages. Alongside a J-beta primer mix, a sample-barcoded 5' primer served in a second PCR lasting about 7 to 12 cycles. A single record per CDR3 protein comes from TCRdb applying MiXCR to the 5' RACE reads. This sample has around 520,000 distinct CDR3 sequences, with about a quarter found just once. These records were also assigned to another study, of T cells of mothers and their children.

Sequenced material: blood. The receptors stem from a boy aged 2 to 9 in good health.

This clonotype has a handful of counts. The J gene is TRBJ1-5, the V gene TRBV6-2 or TRBV6-3; D is unclear. V shed 9 bases and J shed 0 bases, with 12 bases lying between them. This CDR3 is built from 14 residues. In germline, CDR1 is MNHEY, CDR2 SVGEGT. CDR3 residues: CASDGRHSNQPQHF. The CDR3 region has the DNA TGTGCCAGTGACGGACGGCATAGCAATCAGCCCCAGCATTTT.

The chain links TRBV12-3 or TRBV12-4 to TRBJ2-5; D ambiguous. The CDR3 spans 14 residues. V was pared by 2 bases and J by 0 bases, with 7 bases between. The DNA of the CDR3 is TGTGCCAGCAGTTTATGGGAACACCAAGAGACCCAGTACTTC. As protein: CASSLWEHQETQYF.

The chain couples TRBV10-3 to TRBJ1-2; D is unresolved. Germline V gene lookup returns CDR1 ENHRY and CDR2 SYGVKD. The ends were cut back, 2 bases at V and 1 base at J, with 5 bases in the middle. The CDR3 contains 13 residues. CDR3 coding DNA: TGTGCCATCAGTGAGGGGGTTAACTATGGCTACACCTTC. Protein sequence: CAISEGVNYGYTF.

V usage is TRBV20-1 and J usage is TRBJ2-4; tentative D call: TRBD2 (5 bases). The V end was cut by 0 bases, the J end by 6 bases, with 9 bases between. The germline gives CDR1 DFQATT, CDR2 SNEGSKA (reference sequence). There are 13 residues in the CDR3. CDR3 bases: TGCAGTGCTAGAGATCTGCTAGCAAACATTCAGTACTTC. As protein: CSARDLLANIQYF.

The V gene is TRBV7-2, the J gene TRBJ2-7; 7 bases agree with TRBD1. J gave up 7 bases and V 4 bases, and 4 bases lay outside the gene matches. CDR1 SGHTA and CDR2 FQGNSA come from the germline V gene. The CDR3 extends over 12 amino acids. CDR3 nucleotides: TGTGCCAGCAGCTCGACAGGGTGGGAGCAGTACTTC. This codes for CASSSTGWEQYF.

This clonotype showed up just a few times. The V and J genes are TRBV19 and TRBJ2-1, with 7 bases lining up with TRBD2. V shed 5 bases and J 10 bases; nucleotides not matched to a gene: 11. Germline V lookup: CDR1 LNHDA, CDR2 SQIVND (reference sequence). The CDR3 consists of 14 residues. The CDR3 reads CASSGPTSVREQFF. CDR3 sequence (DNA): TGTGCCAGTAGTGGTCCAACTAGCGTCAGAGAGCAGTTCTTC.

The V gene is TRBV19, the J gene TRBJ1-1; no reliable D call. The CDR3 length is 16 residues. Trimming stripped 7 bases from V and 0 bases from J, with 18 bases between. Germline CDR1 LNHDA, CDR2 SQIVND (reference sequence). In nucleotides, the CDR3 is TGTGCCAGTAATACGATGAAGTTAAGTATGAACACTGAAGCTTTCTTT. This translates into CASNTMKLSMNTEAFF.

The V and J genes are TRBV12-5 and TRBJ2-3, with 10 bases identical to TRBD2. The CDR3 spans 17 residues. After removal of 3 bases from V and 5 bases from J, the junction contained 11 bases not matched to a gene. Germline loops: CDR1 LGHNT, CDR2 FRNRAP. The CDR3 spells CASGFYLSGRAEDTQYF. The CDR3 nucleotides read TGTGCTAGTGGTTTCTATCTCAGCGGGAGGGCCGAAGATACGCAGTATTTT.

J is TRBJ2-1 and V is TRBV14; no clear D. This CDR3 has 13 amino acids. Germline V CDR1 and CDR2: SGHDN, FVKESK. V lost 0 bases and J lost 8, with 8 bases in between. CDR3 residues: CASSQEWWDEQFF. DNA of the CDR3: TGTGCCAGCAGCCAAGAATGGTGGGATGAGCAGTTCTTC.

The sample holds a few counts of this clonotype. V is TRBV30 and J is TRBJ1-1, with D possibly being TRBD1 (6 bases). Germline loops: CDR1 GTSNPN, CDR2 SVGIG (reference sequence). V was clipped by 5 bases and J by 8 bases, with 12 bases between them. The CDR3 totals 11 residues. CDR3 protein: CAWVWRGEAFF. The CDR3 region has the DNA TGTGCCTGGGTCTGGAGGGGGGAAGCTTTCTTT.

This rearrangement joins TRBV29-1 to TRBJ2-5; 8 bases align to TRBD1. The DNA end favors TRBJ2-7, so the J call may be wrong. From germline, CDR1 is SQVTM and CDR2 ANQGSEA. This CDR3 comprises 12 residues. CDR3 sequence reads: CSVAGQGYEQYF. As DNA, the CDR3 is TGCAGCGTCGCAGGACAGGGCTACGAGCAGTACTTC.

This chain uses TRBV12-3 or TRBV12-4 with TRBJ1-2, with D tentatively TRBD1 (6 bases). The length of the CDR3 is 13 residues. Trimming stripped 5 bases from V and 2 bases from J, with 9 bases between. The CDR3 DNA reads as TGTGCCAGCAGTCAGGGGCGGAACTATGGCTACACCTTC. Protein sequence: CASSQGRNYGYTF.

This clonotype was recorded a few times. J is TRBJ2-5 and V is TRBV20-1; TRBD1 might be the D (6 bases). The J call may be in error: the DNA end matches TRBJ2-7 better. CDR3 length: 15 residues. Germline CDR1 is DFQATT and CDR2 is SNEGSKA (reference sequence). CDR3 sequence: CSAPAPDRLSYEQYF. CDR3 nucleotide sequence: TGCAGTGCGCCTGCCCCAGACAGGTTGTCCTACGAGCAGTACTTC.